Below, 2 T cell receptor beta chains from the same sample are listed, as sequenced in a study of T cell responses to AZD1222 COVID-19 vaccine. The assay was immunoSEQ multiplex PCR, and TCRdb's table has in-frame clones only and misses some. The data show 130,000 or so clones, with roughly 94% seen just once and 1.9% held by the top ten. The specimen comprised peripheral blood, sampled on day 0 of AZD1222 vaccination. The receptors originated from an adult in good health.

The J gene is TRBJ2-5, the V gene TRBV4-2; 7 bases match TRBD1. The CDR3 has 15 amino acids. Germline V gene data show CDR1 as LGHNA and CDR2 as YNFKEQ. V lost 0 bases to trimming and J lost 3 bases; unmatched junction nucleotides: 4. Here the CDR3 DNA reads TGTGCCAGCAGCCAAGATCCCGACAGGGAAGAGACCCAGTACTTC. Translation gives CASSQDPDREETQYF.

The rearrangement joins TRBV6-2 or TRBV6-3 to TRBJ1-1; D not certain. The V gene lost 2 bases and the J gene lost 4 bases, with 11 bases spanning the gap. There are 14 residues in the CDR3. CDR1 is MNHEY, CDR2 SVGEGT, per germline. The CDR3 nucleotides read TGTGCCAGCAGTTACCCGATCGGGCGCACTGAAGCTTTCTTT. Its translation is CASSYPIGRTEAFF.